Each of the 15 T cell receptor beta chains below was sequenced from the same sample in a study of PD-1 blockade in classical Hodgkin lymphoma. Profiling relied on immunoSEQ multiplex PCR, and the TCRdb table lists in-frame clones only, not all of them. The data contain around 13,000 clones, over 75% of them singletons. Each of the patients experienced relapse following autologous stem cell transplantation, and their brentuximab vedotin exposure differed. The specimen was peripheral blood mononuclear cells (PBMCs), collected at baseline. Source of these receptors: a human donor with classical Hodgkin lymphoma.

The CDR3 here is CASSYQRVNTEAFF. CDR3 coding DNA: TGTGCCAGCAGCTACCAGAGGGTGAACACTGAAGCTTTCTTT. The V and J genes are TRBV11-2 and TRBJ1-1, with D hard to call. This CDR3 region has 14 residues. Trimming cost V 4 bases and J 0 bases, with 9 bases left between them. Germline V lookup: CDR1 SGHAT, CDR2 FQNNGV.

This chain links TRBV7-3 with TRBJ1-1; D ambiguous. This CDR3 region has 13 residues. Per germline, CDR1 SGHTA and CDR2 FQGTGA. Trimming cost V 5 bases and J 3 bases, with 10 bases left between them. The CDR3 nucleotides read TGTGCCAGCAGCCTCGGTGGGGACACTGAAGCTTTCTTT. This gives the protein CASSLGGDTEAFF.

The chain combines TRBV7-9 with TRBJ2-3; D possibly uses TRBD1 or TRBD2 (6 bases each). Between the trimmed V and J ends, which lost 2 bases and 1 base, there was a span of 10 bases. Germline CDR1 and CDR2: SEHNR and FQNEAQ (reference sequence). There are 15 residues in the CDR3. The CDR3 DNA follows: TGTGCCAGCAGCTTAACGGGGGCGGGCACAGATACGCAGTATTTT. It yields the protein CASSLTGAGTDTQYF. Together with reference TRBV7-9 and TRBJ2-3, the CDR3 gives the full variable domain: DTGVSQNPRHKITKRGQNVTFRCDPISEHNRLYWYRQTLGQGPEFLTYFQNEAQLEKSRLLSDRFSAERPKGSFSTLEIQRTEQGDSAMYLCASSLTGAGTDTQYFGPGTRLTVL.

V gene TRBV18 combines with J gene TRBJ1-5; D perhaps matches TRBD1 (6 bases). V dropped 4 bases and J dropped 6 bases, with 13 bases sitting between them. The CDR3 extends over 14 amino acids. Germline CDR1 reads KGHSH; CDR2 reads LQKENI. The CDR3 loop is CASSLQGSSQPQHF. CDR3 in DNA: TGTGCCAGCTCACTACAGGGCAGTAGTCAGCCCCAGCATTTT.

V and J are TRBV19 and TRBJ1-5, with 8 nucleotides matching TRBD1. The CDR3 loop spans 15 amino acids. V shed 5 bases and J 2 bases; nucleotides not matched to a gene: 5. Germline-derived CDR1 and CDR2 are LNHDA and SQIVND (reference sequence). The CDR3: CASSFDRGRNQPQHF. The CDR3 coding sequence is TGTGCCAGTAGTTTTGACAGGGGTCGCAATCAGCCCCAGCATTTT.

This clone was counted once. The gene calls are TRBV5-4 and TRBJ1-2; no clear D gene. Germline V gives CDR1 SGHNT, CDR2 YYREEE (reference sequence). The CDR3 loop spans 14 amino acids. Trimming pared 5 bases from V and 1 base from J, leaving 12 bases between. CDR3 sequence (DNA): TGTGCCAGCAGTTCCGGGCCCGTTAACTATGGCTACACCTTC. It encodes CASSSGPVNYGYTF. The full variable domain, with the rest looked up from reference TRBV5-4 and TRBJ1-2, is ETGVTQSPTHLIKTRGQQVTLRCSSQSGHNTVSWYQQALGQGPQFIFQYYREEENGRGNFPPRFSGLQFPNYSSELNVNALELDDSALYLCASSSGPVNYGYTFGSGTRLTVV.

The chain's CDR3 is CASSFPGQGRTEAFF. Here the CDR3 DNA reads TGTGCCAGCAGTTTCCCCGGACAGGGAAGGACTGAAGCTTTCTTT. The V call is TRBV28, the J call TRBJ1-1, with 8 bases aligning to TRBD1. V dropped 3 bases and J dropped 5; count of bases not matched to a gene: 8. The CDR3 is made up of 15 amino acids. CDR1 and CDR2 from the germline V gene are MDHEN and SYDVKM.

The chain recombines TRBV27 with TRBJ2-7; no reliable D call. Trimming removed 2 bases at V and 4 bases at J, with 15 bases between. The CDR3 totals 15 residues. Germline V CDR1 and CDR2: MNHEY, SMNVEV (reference sequence). The CDR3: CASSLRPLVMYEQYF. CDR3 in DNA: TGTGCCAGCAGTTTAAGGCCTTTAGTTATGTACGAGCAGTACTTC.

V gene TRBV19 combines with J gene TRBJ1-5, with a weak D call TRBD1 (6 bases). The V end was cut by 4 bases, the J end by 2 bases, with 15 bases between. Looked up from germline, CDR1 is LNHDA and CDR2 is SQIVND (reference sequence). This CDR3 comprises 16 residues. CDR3 sequence reads: CASSTQGSGRNQPQHF. In DNA form, the CDR3 reads TGTGCCAGTAGTACCCAGGGGAGTGGTCGCAATCAGCCCCAGCATTTT. Complete variable domain (other parts from reference TRBV19 and TRBJ1-5): DGGITQSPKYLFRKEGQNVTLSCEQNLNHDAMYWYRQDPGQGLRLIYYSQIVNDFQKGDIAEGYSVSREKKESFPLTVTSAQKNPTAFYLCASSTQGSGRNQPQHFGDGTRLSIL.

The chain joins TRBV29-1 to TRBJ1-2, with no clear D. Germline V CDR1 and CDR2: SQVTM, ANQGSEA. Trimming left V 4 bases short and J 4 bases short, with 10 bases between. The CDR3 is made up of 12 amino acids. CDR3 in DNA: TGCAGCGTTGGTGACGAAATCTATGGCTACACCTTC. It yields the protein CSVGDEIYGYTF.

The chain has TRBV29-1 and TRBJ2-3; D not certain. V shed 3 bases and J shed 1 base, with 17 bases lying between them. This CDR3 is 16 amino acids long. CDR1 and CDR2 from the germline V gene are SQVTM and ANQGSEA. CDR3 amino acids: CSVESVIGMGTDTQYF. As DNA, the CDR3 is TGCAGCGTTGAGTCGGTAATAGGGATGGGCACAGATACGCAGTATTTT.

The J gene is TRBJ2-2, the V gene TRBV6-1; the D is unclear. CDR3 length: 13 residues. Looked up from germline, CDR1 is MNHNS and CDR2 is SASEGT. Trimming removed 1 base at V and 4 bases at J, with 4 bases between. In DNA, the CDR3 is TGTGCCAGCAGTGAAGGCCCCACCGGGGAGCTGTTTTTT. It codes for CASSEGPTGELFF.

The chain is built from TRBV5-1 and TRBJ1-1; a possible D gene is TRBD1 (5 bases). The CDR3 loop spans 11 amino acids. V was cut by 3 bases and J by 8 bases, with 8 bases left in between. Germline CDR1 and CDR2: SGHRS and YFSETQ. In nucleotides, the CDR3 is TGCGCCAGCAGCTCCCGGACAGAAGCTTTCTTT. It specifies CASSSRTEAFF. Full variable domain (outside the CDR3, taken from reference TRBV5-1 and TRBJ1-1): KAGVTQTPRYLIKTRGQQVTLSCSPISGHRSVSWYQQTPGQGLQFLFEYFSETQRNKGNFPGRFSGRQFSNSRSEMNVSTLELGDSALYLCASSSRTEAFFGQGTRLTVV.

The chain links TRBV11-3 to TRBJ2-2; a possible D gene is TRBD1 (5 bases). Trimming left V 2 bases short and J 1 base short, with 5 bases between. The CDR3 has 14 amino acids. CDR1 is SGHNT and CDR2 is YENEEA in the germline V gene. In nucleotides, the CDR3 is TGTGCCAGCAGCTTACAGGGGAACACCGGGGAGCTGTTTTTT. This sequence encodes CASSLQGNTGELFF.

To note about this clone: Compared with germline, one end of the junction differs, possibly owing to a read error. The chain couples TRBV7-7 to TRBJ2-2, with TRBD1 matching 10 bases. This CDR3 is built from 15 residues. Looked up from germline, CDR1 is SSHAT and CDR2 is FNYEAQ (reference sequence). The CDR3 DNA reads as TGTGCTAGCAGCACAGACAGGGGGCCCACCGGGGAGCTGTTTTTT. It translates to CASSTDRGPTGELFF.